Sequencing of this TCR beta chain was carried out in a study of vaccination effects on CD4 cells after COVID-19. Overall study context: Two doses of either BNT162b2 or mRNA-1273 were given to each participant. Study conclusions and caveats: The study found that post-vaccine spike-reactive clones in convalescents were mainly new vaccine-induced clones. A shortage of convalescent patients and an absence of early post-infection timepoints characterized the study.

This clone is a singleton in its sample. The antigen remains unidentified. Libraries were prepared by immunoSEQ multiplex PCR; TCRdb keeps only in-frame clonotypes and omits some of them. The sample lists 20,000 to 30,000 clones; 77% were seen once. Antigen-specific CD4+ T cell clonotypes were called by their expansion after viral peptide-pool culture in ViraFEST. On roughly day 9 of culture, CD4+ T cells were separated out. This individual contracted SARS-CoV-2 between March and December 2020, as verified by PCR. Half of the medium was exchanged for IL-2 medium on both days 3 and 7. With 4 bases removed from V and 5 bases from J, the gap between germline ends came to 15 bases. Germline-derived CDR1 and CDR2 are SNHLY and FYNNEI. This CDR3 region has 14 residues.

The sequence was collected from a human donor who had a prior SARS-CoV-2 infection. The sample consisted of CD4+ T cells from PBMCs cultured with HCoV-NL63 spike peptides, taken before COVID-19 vaccination. The chain has TRBV2 and TRBJ2-7, with D perhaps TRBD1 (6 bases). The CDR3 bases are TGTGCCAGCAGTGTACAGGGAGCTTGGGACGAGCAGTACTTC. Its translation is CASSVQGAWDEQYF. The whole variable domain, filled in from reference TRBV2 and TRBJ2-7, reads EPEVTQTPSHQVTQMGQEVILRCVPISNHLYFYWYRQILGQKVEFLVSFYNNEISEKSEIFDDQFSVERPDGSNFTLKIRSTKLEDSAMYFCASSVQGAWDEQYFGPGTRLTVT.